What follows are 6 T cell receptor beta chains derived from one specimen sequenced in a study of cytotoxic CD8 clonotypes in ibrutinib-treated CLL. TCRdb's table, derived via immunoSEQ multiplex PCR, lists solely in-frame clones and lacks some. Of approximately 26,000 clones in the sample, 65% to 80% are singletons; the top ten hold approximately 46%. Sequences were derived from PBMCs, sampled after 12 months of ibrutinib treatment. The source of these receptors is a human donor with chronic lymphocytic leukemia.

To note about this clone: A junction boundary mismatches the germline segment, possibly from a read error. The chain carries TRBV6-5 and TRBJ2-7; D gene unclear. The CDR3 runs 13 residues. The germline V gene encodes CDR1 MNHEY and CDR2 SVGAGI. CDR3 DNA: TGTGCCAGCAGGGATCCACGGTTGTACGCGCAGTACTTC. Amino acids: CASRDPRLYAQYF.

In regard to this clone: At the DNA level, this CDR3 is encoded by other sequences in the same sample as well. This chain joins TRBV7-6 and TRBJ2-7; unclear D gene. Between the trimmed V and J ends, which lost 4 bases and 3 bases, there was a span of 7 bases. This CDR3 spans 12 amino acids. Germline CDR1 and CDR2: SGHVS and FNYEAQ. This CDR3 reads CASSSGNYEQYF. DNA for the CDR3: TGTGCCAGCAGCTCTGGAAACTACGAGCAGTACTTC.

The rearrangement uses TRBV5-1 and TRBJ1-6; D might be TRBD1 (6 bases). Trimming took off 4 bases at V and 9 bases at J, with 14 bases between the two ends. This CDR3 region has 14 residues. The germline V gene has CDR1 SGHRS and CDR2 YFSETQ. This CDR3 is CASSPAQGGSPLHF. For the CDR3, the DNA is TGCGCCAGCAGCCCGGCACAGGGCGGTTCACCCCTCCACTTT.

CDR3 region: CASSVEAGGNTGELFF. The CDR3 nucleotides are TGTGCCAGCAGCGTAGAAGCGGGGGGGAACACCGGGGAGCTGTTTTTT. The chain couples TRBV9 to TRBJ2-2; 9 nucleotides match TRBD2. The length of the CDR3 is 16 residues. J lost 1 base, V lost 0 bases, and 1 base had no gene match. Germline V gene data show CDR1 as SGDLS and CDR2 as YYNGEE.

The rearrangement links TRBV27 to TRBJ2-1; D possibly uses TRBD1 or TRBD2 (6 bases each). V lost 10 bases and J 0 bases, leaving 16 bases between the germline ends. CDR1 and CDR2 from the germline V gene are MNHEY and SMNVEV (reference sequence). This CDR3 comprises 15 residues. CDR3 DNA sequence: TGTGCCACCCGGCTCGGGGGCAGCTCCTACAATGAGCAGTTCTTC. Translation gives CATRLGGSSYNEQFF.

V is TRBV7-8 and J is TRBJ2-6, with D hard to call. Per germline, CDR1 SGHVS and CDR2 FQNEAQ. CDR3 length equals 18 residues. V shed 5 bases and J shed 5 bases, with 22 bases lying between them. The CDR3 here is CASSKKSFPQSRANVLTF. CDR3 bases: TGTGCCAGCAGCAAGAAGTCGTTTCCACAAAGTCGGGCCAACGTCCTGACTTTC.